These 6 T cell receptor beta chains originate from one sample sequenced in a study of T cell repertoires in cytomegalovirus infection. TCRdb re-called the reads with MiXCR, one entry per CDR3 protein. This repertoire shows hundreds of thousands of distinct CDR3 sequences, around 35% found once; its top ten account for around a sixth. Their target antigens are unknown. Source: cultured PBMCs, taken from culture after CMV antigen stimulation. Every receptor here comes from a human donor in good health (CMV status not recorded). Some clones in this sample may be carry-over from other donors' samples.

The J gene is TRBJ2-3, the V gene TRBV12-3 or TRBV12-4; 8 bases match TRBD2. CDR3 length: 14 residues. Trimming removed 8 bases from V and 6 bases from J; junction bases left unmatched: 10. The CDR3 is CASSPGGVIDTQYF. CDR3 DNA sequence: TGTGCCAGCTCCCCCGGGGGGGTCATCGATACGCAGTATTTT.

V and J are TRBV29-1 and TRBJ2-1; either TRBD1 or TRBD2 may supply D (6 bases each). V dropped 5 bases and J dropped 0 bases, with 11 bases sitting between them. Looked up from germline, CDR1 is SQVTM and CDR2 is ANQGSEA. CDR3 length equals 14 residues. The CDR3 DNA reads as TGCAGCGTTTCGGAGGGGGGCTCCTACAATGAGCAGTTCTTC. Protein sequence: CSVSEGGSYNEQFF.

This chain connects TRBV20-1 to TRBJ2-1, with 7 bases that match TRBD2. The germline CDR1 and CDR2 sequences are DFQATT and SNEGSKA (reference sequence). The CDR3 is 15 amino acids. V gave up 5 bases and J gave up 6 bases; unmatched junction bases: 13. Here the CDR3 DNA reads TGCAGTGCTCTCCCGACTAGCAATCCCACCAATGAGCAGTTCTTC. Its protein product is CSALPTSNPTNEQFF.

The J gene is TRBJ2-1, the V gene TRBV18; 8 bases line up with TRBD2. With V trimmed by 3 bases and J by 0 bases, 10 bases remained unmatched. The CDR3 consists of 18 residues. CDR1 KGHSH and CDR2 LQKENI come from the germline V gene. In DNA form, the CDR3 reads TGTGCCAGCTCACCGGACGGGAGGGGCATCGTCTCCTACAATGAGCAGTTCTTC. Translation gives CASSPDGRGIVSYNEQFF.

This clonotype was seen many times. The rearrangement joins TRBV7-2 to TRBJ1-1; a possible D gene is TRBD1 (5 bases). The length of the CDR3 is 15 residues. V lost 3 bases and J lost 4, with 15 bases in between. Germline CDR1 reads SGHTA; CDR2 reads FQGNSA. CDR3 region: CASSFVRVWSTEAFF. The CDR3 DNA follows: TGTGCCAGCAGCTTCGTCAGGGTGTGGAGCACTGAAGCTTTCTTT. The full variable domain, in which reference TRBV7-2 and TRBJ1-1 provide the parts outside the CDR3, is GAGVSQSPSNKVTEKGKDVELRCDPISGHTALYWYRQSLGQGLEFLIYFQGNSAPDKSGLPSDRFSAERTGGSVSTLTIQRTQQEDSAVYLCASSFVRVWSTEAFFGQGTRLTVV.

This clonotype was counted many times. The chain uses TRBV7-2 and TRBJ1-1; possibly TRBD1 for D (5 bases). V shed 1 base and J shed 4 bases, with 13 bases lying between them. The CDR3 sequence is 15 residues long. Germline lookup yields CDR1 SGHTA and CDR2 FQGNSA. CDR3 protein: CASSLGQNYGTEAFF. The CDR3 DNA follows: TGTGCCAGCAGCTTAGGACAGAACTATGGCACTGAAGCTTTCTTT.